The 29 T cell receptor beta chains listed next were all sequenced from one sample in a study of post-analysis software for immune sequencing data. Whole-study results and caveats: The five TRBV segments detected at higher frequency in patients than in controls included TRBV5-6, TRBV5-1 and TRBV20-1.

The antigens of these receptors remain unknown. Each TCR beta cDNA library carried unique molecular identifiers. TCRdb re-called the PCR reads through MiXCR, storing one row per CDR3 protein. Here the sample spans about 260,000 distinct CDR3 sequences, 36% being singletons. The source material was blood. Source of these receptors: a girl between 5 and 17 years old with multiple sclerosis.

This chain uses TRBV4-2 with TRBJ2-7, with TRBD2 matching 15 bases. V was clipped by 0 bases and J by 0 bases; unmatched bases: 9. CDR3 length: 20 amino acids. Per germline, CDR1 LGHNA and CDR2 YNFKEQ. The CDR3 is CASSQDRVGLAGGASYEQYF. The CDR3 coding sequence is TGTGCCAGCAGCCAAGATAGAGTGGGACTAGCGGGAGGTGCCTCCTACGAGCAGTACTTC.

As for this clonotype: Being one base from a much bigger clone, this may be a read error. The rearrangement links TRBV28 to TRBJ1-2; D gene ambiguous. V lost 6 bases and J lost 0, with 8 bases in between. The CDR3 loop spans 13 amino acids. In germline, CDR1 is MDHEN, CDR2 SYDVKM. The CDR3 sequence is CASSQKANYGYTF. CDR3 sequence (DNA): TGTGCCAGCAGCCAGAAAGCTAACTATGGCTACACCTTC.

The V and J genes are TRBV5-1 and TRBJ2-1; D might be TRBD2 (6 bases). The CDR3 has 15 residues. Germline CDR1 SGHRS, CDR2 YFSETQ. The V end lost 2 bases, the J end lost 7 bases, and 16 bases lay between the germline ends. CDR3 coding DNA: TGCGCCAGCAGCTTACGAACGGGAGCCCTGAATGAGCAGTTCTTC. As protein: CASSLRTGALNEQFF. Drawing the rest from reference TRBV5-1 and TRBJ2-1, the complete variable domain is KAGVTQTPRYLIKTRGQQVTLSCSPISGHRSVSWYQQTPGQGLQFLFEYFSETQRNKGNFPGRFSGRQFSNSRSEMNVSTLELGDSALYLCASSLRTGALNEQFFGPGTRLTVL.

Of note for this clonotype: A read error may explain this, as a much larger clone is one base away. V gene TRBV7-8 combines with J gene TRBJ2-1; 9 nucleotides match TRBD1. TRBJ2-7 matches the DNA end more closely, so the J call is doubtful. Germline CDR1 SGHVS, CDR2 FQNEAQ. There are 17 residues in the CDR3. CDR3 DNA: TGTGCCAGCAGCACGTCGAGACAGGGGGGCTCCTACAATGAGCAGTACTTC. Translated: CASSTSRQGGSYNEQYF.

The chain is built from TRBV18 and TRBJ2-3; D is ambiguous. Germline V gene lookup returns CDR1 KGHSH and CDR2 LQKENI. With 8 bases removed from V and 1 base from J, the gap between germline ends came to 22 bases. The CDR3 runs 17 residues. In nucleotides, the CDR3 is TGTGCCAGCACGTCAGGTGATGTTCCTGATCGCACAGATACGCAGTATTTT. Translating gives CASTSGDVPDRTDTQYF.

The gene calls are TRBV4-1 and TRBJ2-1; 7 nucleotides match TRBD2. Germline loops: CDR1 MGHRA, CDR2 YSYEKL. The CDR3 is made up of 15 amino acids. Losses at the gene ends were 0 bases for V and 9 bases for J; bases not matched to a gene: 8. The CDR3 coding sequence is TGCGCCAGCAGCCAAGACCCAGCGGGGACCGGTGAGCAGTTCTTC. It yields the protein CASSQDPAGTGEQFF.

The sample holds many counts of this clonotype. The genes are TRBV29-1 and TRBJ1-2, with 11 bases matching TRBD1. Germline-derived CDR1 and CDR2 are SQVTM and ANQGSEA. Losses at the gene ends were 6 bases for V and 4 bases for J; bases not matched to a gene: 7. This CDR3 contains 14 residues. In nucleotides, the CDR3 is TGCAGCGTCCCGGGACAGGGGGAGGTCTATGGCTACACCTTC. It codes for CSVPGQGEVYGYTF. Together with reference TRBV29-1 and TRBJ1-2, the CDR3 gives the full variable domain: SAVISQKPSRDICQRGTSLTIQCQVDSQVTMMFWYRQQPGQSLTLIATANQGSEATYESGFVIDKFPISRPNLTFSTLTVSNMSPEDSSIYLCSVPGQGEVYGYTFGSGTRLTVV.

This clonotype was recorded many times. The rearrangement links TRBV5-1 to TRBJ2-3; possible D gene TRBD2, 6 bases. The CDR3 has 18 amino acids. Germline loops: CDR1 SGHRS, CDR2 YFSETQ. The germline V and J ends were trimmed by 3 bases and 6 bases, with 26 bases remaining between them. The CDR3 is CASSSPSGTKKREDTQYF. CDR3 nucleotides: TGCGCCAGCAGCTCTCCCTCGGGGACCAAGAAACGGGAGGATACGCAGTATTTT.

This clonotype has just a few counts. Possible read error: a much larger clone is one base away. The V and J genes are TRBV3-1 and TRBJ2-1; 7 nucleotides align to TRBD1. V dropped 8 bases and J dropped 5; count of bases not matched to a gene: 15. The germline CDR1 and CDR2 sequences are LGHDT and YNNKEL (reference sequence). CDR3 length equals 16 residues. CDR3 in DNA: TGTGCCAGCGGCCCCCGCCCCGGGACAGTTCACAATGAGCAGTTCTTC. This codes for CASGPRPGTVHNEQFF.

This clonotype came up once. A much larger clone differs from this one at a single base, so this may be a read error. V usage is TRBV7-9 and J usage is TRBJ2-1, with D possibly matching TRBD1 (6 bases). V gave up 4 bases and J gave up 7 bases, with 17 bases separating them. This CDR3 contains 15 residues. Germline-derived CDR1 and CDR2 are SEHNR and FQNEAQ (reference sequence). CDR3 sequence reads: CASSSDRSRSNEQFF. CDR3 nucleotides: TGTGCCAGCAGCTCAGACAGGTCTCGGAGTAATGAGCAGTTCTTC.

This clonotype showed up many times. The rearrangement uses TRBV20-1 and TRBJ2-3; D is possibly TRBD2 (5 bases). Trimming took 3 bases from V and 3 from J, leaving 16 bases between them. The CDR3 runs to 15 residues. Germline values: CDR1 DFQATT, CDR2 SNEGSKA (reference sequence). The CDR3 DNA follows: TGCAGTGCTAGGACCGGAGAGGGAGAGACAGATACGCAGTATTTT. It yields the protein CSARTGEGETDTQYF.

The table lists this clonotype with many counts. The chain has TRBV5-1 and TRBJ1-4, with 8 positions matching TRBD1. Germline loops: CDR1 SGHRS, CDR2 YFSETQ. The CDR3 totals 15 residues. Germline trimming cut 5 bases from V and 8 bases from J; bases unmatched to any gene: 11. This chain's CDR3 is CASSKTGGPGEKLFF. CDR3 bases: TGCGCCAGCAGTAAAACAGGGGGACCCGGAGAAAAACTGTTTTTT.

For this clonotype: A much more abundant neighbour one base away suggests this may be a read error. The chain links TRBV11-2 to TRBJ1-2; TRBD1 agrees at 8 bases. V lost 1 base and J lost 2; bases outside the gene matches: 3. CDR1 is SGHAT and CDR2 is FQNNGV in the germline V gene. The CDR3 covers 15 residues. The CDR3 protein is CASSLAGQENYGYTF. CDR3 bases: TGTGCCAGCAGCTTAGCGGGACAGGAGAACTATGGCTACACCTTC.

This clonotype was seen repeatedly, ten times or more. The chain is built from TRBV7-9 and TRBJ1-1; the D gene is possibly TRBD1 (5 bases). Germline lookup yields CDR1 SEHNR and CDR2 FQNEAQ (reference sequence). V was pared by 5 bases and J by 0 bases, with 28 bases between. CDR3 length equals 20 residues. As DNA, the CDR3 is TGTGCCAGCAGCCCGACGCTCGGGGGGAGGATCGCTTACATGAACACTGAAGCTTTCTTT. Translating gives CASSPTLGGRIAYMNTEAFF.

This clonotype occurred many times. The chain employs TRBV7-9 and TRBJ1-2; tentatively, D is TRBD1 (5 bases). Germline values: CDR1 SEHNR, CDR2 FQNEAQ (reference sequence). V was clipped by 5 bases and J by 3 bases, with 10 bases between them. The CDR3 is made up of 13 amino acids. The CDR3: CASSHGTDYGYTF. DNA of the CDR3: TGTGCCAGCAGCCACGGGACGGACTATGGCTACACCTTC.

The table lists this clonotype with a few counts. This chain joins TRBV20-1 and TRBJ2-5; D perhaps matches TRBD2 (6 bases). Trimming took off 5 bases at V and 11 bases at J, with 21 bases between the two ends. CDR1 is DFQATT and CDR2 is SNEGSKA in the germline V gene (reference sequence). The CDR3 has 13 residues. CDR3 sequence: CSAPASDYNEQYF. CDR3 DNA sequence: TGCAGTGCTCCTGCTAGCGACTACAATGAGCAGTACTTC.

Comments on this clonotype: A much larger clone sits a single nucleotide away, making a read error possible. The DNA for the CDR3 is TGTGCCAGCAGCTTAGGTCGAGGGAGGGGTACAGATATGCAGTATTTT. Amino acids: CASSLGRGRGTDMQYF. The rearrangement links TRBV7-3 to TRBJ2-3; 7 bases fit TRBD2. Looked up from germline, CDR1 is SGHTA and CDR2 is FQGTGA. This CDR3 has 16 residues.

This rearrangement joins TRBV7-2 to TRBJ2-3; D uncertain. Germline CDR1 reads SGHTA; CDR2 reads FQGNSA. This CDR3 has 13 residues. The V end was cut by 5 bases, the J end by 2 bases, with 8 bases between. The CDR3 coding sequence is TGTGCCAGCAGCACCACGGTCACAGATACGCAGTATTTT. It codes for CASSTTVTDTQYF.

CDR3 nucleotide sequence: TGTGCCAGCAGTCAGGCGGGGGCGCGCGAGCAGTACTTC. Translation gives CASSQAGAREQYF. The rearrangement joins TRBV28 to TRBJ2-7; D might be TRBD2 (7 bases). The CDR3 length is 13 residues. Germline V gives CDR1 MDHEN, CDR2 SYDVKM. V lost 5 bases to trimming and J lost 6 bases, with 14 bases between them.

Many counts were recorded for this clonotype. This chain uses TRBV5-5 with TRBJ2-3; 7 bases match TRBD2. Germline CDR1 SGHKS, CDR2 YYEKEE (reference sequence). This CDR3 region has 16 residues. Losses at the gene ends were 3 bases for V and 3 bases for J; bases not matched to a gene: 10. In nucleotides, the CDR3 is TGTGCCAGCAGCTCTAAAACTAGCGTCCTAACAGATACGCAGTATTTT. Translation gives CASSSKTSVLTDTQYF.

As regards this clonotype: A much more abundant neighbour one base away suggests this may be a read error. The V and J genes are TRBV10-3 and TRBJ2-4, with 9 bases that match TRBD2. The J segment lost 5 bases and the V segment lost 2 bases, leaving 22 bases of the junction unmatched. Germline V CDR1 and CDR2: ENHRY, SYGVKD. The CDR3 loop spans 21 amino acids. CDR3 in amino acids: CAISEDGGRAHATRAENIQYF. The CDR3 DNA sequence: TGTGCCATCAGTGAGGATGGCGGGAGGGCCCATGCTACTCGGGCCGAAAACATTCAGTACTTC.

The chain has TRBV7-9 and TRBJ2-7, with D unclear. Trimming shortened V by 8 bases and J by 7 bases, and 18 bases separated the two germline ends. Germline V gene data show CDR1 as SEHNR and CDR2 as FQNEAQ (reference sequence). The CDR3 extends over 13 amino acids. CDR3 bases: TGTGCCAGCGCCGCGGCGCACTACAATGAGCAGTACTTC. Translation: CASAAAHYNEQYF.

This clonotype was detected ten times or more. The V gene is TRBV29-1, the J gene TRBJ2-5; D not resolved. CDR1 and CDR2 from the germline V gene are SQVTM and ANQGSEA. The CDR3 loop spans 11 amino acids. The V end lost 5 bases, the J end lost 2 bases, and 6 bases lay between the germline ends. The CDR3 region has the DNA TGCAGCGTTCCCGGTCAAGAGACCCAGTACTTC. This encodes CSVPGQETQYF.

The CDR3 DNA follows: TGCAGCGTTGAAGAACCAGGGACGGGGATGAACACTGAAGCTTTCTTT. As protein: CSVEEPGTGMNTEAFF. The chain is built from TRBV29-1 and TRBJ1-1; TRBD1 might be the D (5 bases). CDR1 is SQVTM, CDR2 ANQGSEA, per germline. CDR3 length: 16 residues. The V end lost 0 bases, the J end lost 0 bases, and 14 bases lay between the germline ends.

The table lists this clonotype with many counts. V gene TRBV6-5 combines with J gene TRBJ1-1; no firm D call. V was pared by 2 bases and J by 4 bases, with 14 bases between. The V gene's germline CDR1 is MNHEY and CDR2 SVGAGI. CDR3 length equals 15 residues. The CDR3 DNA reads TGTGCCAGCAGTTACACGAAGGAACCCAGCACTGAAGCTTTCTTT. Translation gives CASSYTKEPSTEAFF.

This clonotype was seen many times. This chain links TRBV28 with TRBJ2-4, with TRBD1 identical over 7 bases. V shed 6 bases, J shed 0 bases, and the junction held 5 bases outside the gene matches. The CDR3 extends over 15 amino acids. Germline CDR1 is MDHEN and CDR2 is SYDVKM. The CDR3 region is CASRSTGEAKNIQYF. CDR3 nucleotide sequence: TGTGCCAGCAGAAGTACAGGGGAAGCCAAAAACATTCAGTACTTC.

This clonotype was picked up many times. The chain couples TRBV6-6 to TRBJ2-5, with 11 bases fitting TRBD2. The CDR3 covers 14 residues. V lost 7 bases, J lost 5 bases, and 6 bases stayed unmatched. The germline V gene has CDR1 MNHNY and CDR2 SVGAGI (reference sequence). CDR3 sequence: CASTASGRRETQYF. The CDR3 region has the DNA TGTGCCAGCACCGCTAGCGGGAGGCGGGAGACCCAGTACTTC.

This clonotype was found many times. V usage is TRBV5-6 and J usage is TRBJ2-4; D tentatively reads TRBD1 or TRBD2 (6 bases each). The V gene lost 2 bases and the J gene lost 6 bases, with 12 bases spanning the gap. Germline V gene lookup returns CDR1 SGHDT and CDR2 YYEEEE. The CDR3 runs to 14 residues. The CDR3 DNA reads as TGTGCCAGCAGCTTATGGGGGGCGGGAAACATTCAGTACTTC. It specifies CASSLWGAGNIQYF. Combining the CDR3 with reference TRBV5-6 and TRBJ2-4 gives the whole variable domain DAGVTQSPTHLIKTRGQQVTLRCSPKSGHDTVSWYQQALGQGPQFIFQYYEEEERQRGNFPDRFSGHQFPNYSSELNVNALLLGDSALYLCASSLWGAGNIQYFGAGTRLSVL.

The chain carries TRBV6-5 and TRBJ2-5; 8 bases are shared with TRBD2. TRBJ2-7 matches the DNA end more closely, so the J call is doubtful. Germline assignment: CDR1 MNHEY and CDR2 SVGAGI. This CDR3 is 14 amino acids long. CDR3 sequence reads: CASSYSSLAGEQYF. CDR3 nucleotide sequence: TGTGCCAGCAGTTACTCGAGTCTAGCGGGCGAGCAGTACTTC.